A selection of T cell receptor beta chains follows, all from one sample in a study of OX40 agonist ivuxolimab in advanced cancers. The repertoire was sequenced with immunoSEQ multiplex PCR; TCRdb's copy has only in-frame clones and lacks some. This table has roughly 34,000 clones, about 70% appearing once. The source was CD4+ or CD8+ T cells sorted from blood, collected in a trial of the OX40 agonist ivuxolimab. The receptor set was obtained from an adult with an advanced solid tumor such as melanoma, head and neck, liver or kidney cancer. Both conserved end residues are part of each CDR3. Each record gives: V gene, J gene, CDR3 protein.

TRBV29-1	TRBJ1-5	CSVGDNSNQPQHF
TRBV6-1	TRBJ2-5	CASSLGETQYF
TRBV6-5	TRBJ1-1	CASSYNRNLNTEAFF
TRBV15	TRBJ1-5	CATSSDAGVNQPQHF
TRBV10-2	TRBJ1-5	CASRDRDSQPQHF
TRBV21-1	TRBJ2-1	CASRAGTIFNEQFF
TRBV27	TRBJ2-3	CASSLLRLGDTQYF
TRBV12-5	TRBJ1-1	CASGLGQANTEAFF
TRBV7-2	TRBJ1-1	CASSLAPGRGRTEAFF
TRBV5-1	TRBJ2-7	CASSWGGQGYEQYF
TRBV30	TRBJ1-1	CAWSVGRQSEAFF
TRBV6-5	TRBJ1-1	CASSRVPSGSTEAFF
TRBV30	NA	CAGSRGAPLYEQYF
TRBV6-5	TRBJ2-5	CASSRPTSRETQYF
TRBV21-1	TRBJ1-3	CASSKGGGRSGNTIYF
TRBV6-5	TRBJ1-1	CASRTGVLEAFF
TRBV5-4	TRBJ1-6	CASSSGRITSPLHF
TRBV6-1	TRBJ2-5	CASSANPLAASQETQYF
TRBV30	TRBJ2-7	CAWNTVNEQYF
TRBV6-5	TRBJ1-3	CASSYSTGRGNTIYF
TRBV30	TRBJ2-3	CAWSRQGPDTQYF
TRBV7-6	TRBJ2-5	CASSLVQLETQYF
TRBV29-1	TRBJ1-1	CSVEENTEAFF
TRBV29-1	TRBJ2-5	CSVEDVGRETQYF
TRBV13	TRBJ1-2	CASSRDRAGYTF
TRBV9	TRBJ1-6	CASSPRQGGTSPLHF
TRBV7-9	TRBJ1-2	CASSLGQGPGYTF
TRBV7-2	TRBJ2-3	CASSLGGGAQTQYF
TRBV29-1	TRBJ1-2	CSVRWIGNGYTF
TRBV30	NA	CAWSVPTTYEQYF
TRBV6-1	TRBJ1-1	CASSLTGRSTEAFF
TRBV6-5	TRBJ2-2	CASSYSKVLRSGELFF
TRBV6-1	TRBJ2-5	CASSEQGRETQYF
TRBV5-1	TRBJ1-1	CASSLEGQGDTEAFF